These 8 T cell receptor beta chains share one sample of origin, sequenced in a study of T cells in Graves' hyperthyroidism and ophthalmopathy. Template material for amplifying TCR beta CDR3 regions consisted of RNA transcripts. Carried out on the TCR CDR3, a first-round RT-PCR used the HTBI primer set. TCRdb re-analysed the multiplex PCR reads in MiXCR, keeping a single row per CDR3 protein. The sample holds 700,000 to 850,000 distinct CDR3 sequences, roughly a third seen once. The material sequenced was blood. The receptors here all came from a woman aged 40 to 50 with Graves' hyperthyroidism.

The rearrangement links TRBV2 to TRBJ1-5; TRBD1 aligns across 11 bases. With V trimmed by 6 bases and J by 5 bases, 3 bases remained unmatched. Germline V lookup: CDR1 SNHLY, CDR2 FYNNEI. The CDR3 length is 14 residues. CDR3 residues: CASRWDRGYQPQHF. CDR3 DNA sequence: TGTGCCAGCAGATGGGACAGGGGGTATCAGCCCCAGCATTTT.

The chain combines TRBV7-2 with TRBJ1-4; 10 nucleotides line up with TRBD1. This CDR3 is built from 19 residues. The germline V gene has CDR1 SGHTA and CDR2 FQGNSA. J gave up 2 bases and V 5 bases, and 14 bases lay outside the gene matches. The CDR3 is CASSRTRDRGVSTNEKLFF. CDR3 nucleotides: TGTGCCAGCAGCAGAACCCGGGACAGGGGTGTTTCCACTAATGAAAAACTGTTTTTT.

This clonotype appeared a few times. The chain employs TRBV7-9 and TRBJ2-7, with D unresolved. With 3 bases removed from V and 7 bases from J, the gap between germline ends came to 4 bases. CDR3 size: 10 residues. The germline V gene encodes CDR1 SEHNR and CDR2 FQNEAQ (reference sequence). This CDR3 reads CASSFGEQYF. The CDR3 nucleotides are TGTGCCAGCAGCTTCGGGGAGCAGTACTTC.

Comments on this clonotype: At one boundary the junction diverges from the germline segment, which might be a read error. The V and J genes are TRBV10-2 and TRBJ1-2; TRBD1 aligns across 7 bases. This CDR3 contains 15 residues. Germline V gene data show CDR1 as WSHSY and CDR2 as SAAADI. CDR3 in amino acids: CASSQETGEDYGYTF. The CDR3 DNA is TGTGCCAGCAGCCAAGAAACAGGGGAGGACTATGGCTACACCTTC.

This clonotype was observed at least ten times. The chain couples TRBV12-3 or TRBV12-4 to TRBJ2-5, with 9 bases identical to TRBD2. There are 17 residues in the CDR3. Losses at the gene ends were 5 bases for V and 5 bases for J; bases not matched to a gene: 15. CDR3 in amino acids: CASSPHRGGAHRETQYF. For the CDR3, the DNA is TGTGCCAGCAGTCCGCACCGCGGGGGGGCCCATCGTGAGACCCAGTACTTC.

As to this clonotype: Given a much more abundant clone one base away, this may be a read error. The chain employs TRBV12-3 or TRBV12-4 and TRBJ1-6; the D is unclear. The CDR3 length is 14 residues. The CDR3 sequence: CASRRGPTDSPLYF. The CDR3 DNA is TGTGCCAGCAGGAGAGGCCCAACGGACTCACCCCTCTACTTT.

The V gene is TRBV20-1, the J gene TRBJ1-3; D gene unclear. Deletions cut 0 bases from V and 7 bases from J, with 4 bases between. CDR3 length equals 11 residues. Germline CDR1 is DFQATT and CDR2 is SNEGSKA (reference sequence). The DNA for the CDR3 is TGCAGTGCTAGAGAAATGAACACCATATATTTT. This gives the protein CSAREMNTIYF.

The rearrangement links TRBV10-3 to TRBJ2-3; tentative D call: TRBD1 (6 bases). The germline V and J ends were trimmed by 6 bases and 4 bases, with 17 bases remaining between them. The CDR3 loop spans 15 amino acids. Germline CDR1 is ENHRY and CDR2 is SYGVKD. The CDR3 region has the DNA TGTGCCATCAGAACAGGGTTGGGATCATCAGATACGCAGTATTTT. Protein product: CAIRTGLGSSDTQYF.